The 3 T cell receptor beta chains below were found in one sample sequenced in a study of breast tumors, draining lymph nodes, adjacent tissues. TCRdb ran MiXCR on the multiplex PCR reads and lists one entry per CDR3 protein. The sample includes about 180,000 distinct CDR3 sequences, roughly a third seen only once; the top ten take 3.5% to 4.5%. The lymph nodes were axillary draining lymph nodes from breast cancer patients. Sequencing was done on a sample of axillary lymph node tissue. The receptors shown here come from a female donor with breast cancer. Some clones in this sample may be carry-over from other donors' samples.

In this sample, this clonotype turned up a few times. V gene TRBV6-5 combines with J gene TRBJ2-7, with 9 bases fitting TRBD1. V lost 7 bases to trimming and J lost 3 bases; unmatched junction nucleotides: 10. The CDR3 contains 15 residues. Germline V gives CDR1 MNHEY, CDR2 SVGAGI. The CDR3 DNA follows: TGTGCCAGCACTCCTTCCGGACAGGGGTACTACGAGCAGTACTTC. Translation: CASTPSGQGYYEQYF.

In this sample, this clonotype turned up many times. V usage is TRBV12-3 or TRBV12-4 and J usage is TRBJ2-5; D is perhaps TRBD2 (6 bases). The CDR3 consists of 14 residues. V gave up 1 base and J gave up 4 bases, with 10 bases separating them. This chain's CDR3 is CASSLGRGGETQYF. The CDR3 bases are TGTGCCAGCAGTTTAGGTAGGGGAGGAGAGACCCAGTACTTC.

The V gene is TRBV20-1, the J gene TRBJ2-7, with D perhaps matching TRBD1 (6 bases). The CDR3 runs to 14 residues. V was shortened by 6 bases and J by 3 bases, with 18 bases between the two germline ends. Germline values: CDR1 DFQATT, CDR2 SNEGSKA (reference sequence). CDR3 sequence: CSASSKGTNYEQYF. Here the CDR3 DNA reads TGCAGTGCCAGCAGCAAAGGGACAAACTACGAGCAGTACTTC.